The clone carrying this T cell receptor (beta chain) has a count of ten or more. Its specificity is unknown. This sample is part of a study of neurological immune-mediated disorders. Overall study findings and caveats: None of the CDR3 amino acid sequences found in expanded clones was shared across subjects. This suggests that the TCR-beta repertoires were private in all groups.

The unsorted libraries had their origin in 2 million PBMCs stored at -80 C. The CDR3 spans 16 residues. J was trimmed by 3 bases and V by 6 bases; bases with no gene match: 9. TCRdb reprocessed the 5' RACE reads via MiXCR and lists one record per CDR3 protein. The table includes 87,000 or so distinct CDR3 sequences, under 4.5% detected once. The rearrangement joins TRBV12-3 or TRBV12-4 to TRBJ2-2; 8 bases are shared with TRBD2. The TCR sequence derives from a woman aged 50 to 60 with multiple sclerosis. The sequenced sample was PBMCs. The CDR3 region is CASRYRGLGDTGELFF. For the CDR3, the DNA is TGTGCCAGCAGGTACCGGGGACTAGGCGACACCGGGGAGCTGTTTTTT.